This TCR beta chain was documented in a study of blood T cell repertoires in COVID-19. Study-level information: In each case, the material was cDNA or gDNA derived from T cells, B-cell-depleted T cells, or PBMCs.

Under the authors' procedure: By means of reference gene primer amplification, nucleated cell counts were estimated. Measured with immunoSEQ multiplex PCR; TCRdb has only the in-frame clones, and not every one. D and trimming were read from the DNA, whereas the V and J calls and clone size are those reported in that table. This sample has 350,000 to 500,000 clones, with about 87% found just once. The Seattle patients joined while their infection was active and were tracked longitudinally afterward. Germline V gene sequence: CDR1 MDHEN, CDR2 SYDVKM. The CDR3 spans 17 residues. The V segment lost 7 bases and the J segment 1 base; nucleotides outside the gene matches: 8.

V usage is TRBV28 and J usage is TRBJ2-6; TRBD2 matches 9 bases. The material sequenced was peripheral blood. The receptor was isolated from a man between 18 and 29 years old with COVID-19, enrolled during active disease. The CDR3 is CASIPTSGLSGANVLTF. The CDR3, as DNA: TGTGCCAGCATCCCGACTAGCGGTCTATCTGGGGCCAACGTCCTGACTTTC. Looking up the rest from reference TRBV28 and TRBJ2-6 gives the full variable domain: DVKVTQSSRYLVKRTGEKVFLECVQDMDHENMFWYRQDPGLGLRLIYFSYDVKMKEKGDIPEGYSVSREKKERFSLILESASTNQTSMYLCASIPTSGLSGANVLTFGAGSRLTVL.